This T cell receptor beta chain was documented in a study of T cells in placental villitis. Background on the whole study: To test an allograft-versus-infection hypothesis, the study compared placental TCR-beta repertoires across three groups: villitis of unknown etiology, unaffected controls matched for gestational age, and infectious villitis.

Five infectious villitis placentae, four with confirmed cytomegalovirus and one with Toxoplasma gondii, were included and were not matched to other groups. The mothers in the infectious villitis group were younger, carried smaller fetuses, and either delivered preterm or experienced intrauterine demise in two cases. Placentae were collected after delivery and examined grossly and histologically before archival tissue was selected. Five 10-micron scrolls were cut from each FFPE block, and DNA was isolated using the AllPrep DNA/RNA FFPE Tissue kit. NanoDrop was used to check DNA concentration and purity, and a Bioanalyzer was used to assess RNA quality. Note on this clone: This clone's antigen is unknown. No qualities accompany the bases; no much larger clone lies one base away.

TCR-beta CDR3 regions were amplified from genomic DNA with the immunoSEQ v4 bias-controlled multiplex PCR assay, run blinded to group allocation. To estimate the quantities of nucleated cells and T cells in each sample, reference gene primers were added alongside the TCR-beta primers. Sequencing of the libraries was performed on an Illumina MiSeq with a 100-cycle paired-end protocol. The study's processing was this. In the immunoSEQ Analyzer software, diversity and richness were calculated, with richness measured by iChao1 and clonality based on Pielou evenness and Shannon diversity on a 0-1 scale where a higher value means less diversity. CDR3 amino acid sequences together with their V/J genes were searched in VDJdb for CMV, EBV and influenza A specificities using confidence 3 and substitution 2. The Morisita-Horn index was used to assess TCR-beta amino acid clonotype overlap between villitis of unknown etiology, infectious villitis and control repertoires. The table was pulled from immuneACCESS by TCRdb, which kept in-frame rearrangements only. Such tables lose some clones; where checked, under half of the loss comes from unresolved V genes, and the rest has no known cause. V, J and clone size are those of that table, while D and trimming were read from the DNA. Present in this sample are 6,300 or so clones, around four fifths of which were seen just once. The ten biggest clones cover under 9.5% of the sample.

General conclusions and limits of the study: CMV-specific clone frequencies were higher in infectious CMV cases than in villitis of unknown etiology (0.011 vs 0.001), which did not differ from controls. Bulk tissue sequencing could not distinguish helper, regulatory or cytotoxic T cells, nor maternal versus fetal T cells, and excluded gamma-delta receptors. Paraffin blocks contained small amounts of decidua, so some captured T cells, especially in controls, may have been decidual rather than villous infiltrates.

CDR1 and CDR2, looked up from the germline V gene (reference sequence), are PRHDT and FYEKMQ. The trim is 4 bases for V and 6 bases for J, with a gap of 13 bases between the germline ends. CDR3 length: 13 amino acids, cysteine to phenylalanine. CDR3 DNA is the only sequence kept; it has 39 bases, read in frame from the first base. This receptor chain uses TRBV13 and TRBJ2-7; perhaps TRBD2 is the D gene, with 5 bases matching. The receptor was isolated from a human patient with infectious villitis; the placental T cells may come from both mother and fetus. The sequenced sample consisted of placental tissue containing maternal and fetal cells. DNA sequence: TGTGCCAGCAGCTCAGTCCGGGATAGCGAGCAGTACTTC. Its protein product is CASSSVRDSEQYF.